This paragraph reports one TCR beta chain. Its antigen remains unidentified. Sequencing was performed with immunoSEQ multiplex PCR; in TCRdb, only in-frame clones are kept and a portion is missing. The sample lists 80,000 to 100,000 clones; approximately 86% were seen once. V was clipped by 8 bases and J by 0 bases, with 14 bases between them. This CDR3 contains 15 residues. In germline, CDR1 is MNHEY, CDR2 SVGAGI. This record comes from a study of T cell responses to AZD1222 COVID-19 vaccine. Study-level points and caveats: A mostly white British donor set with more females was recruited, and clonal diversity was possibly underestimated. Researchers report vaccine-associated CD4 TCRs spanning spike, with dominance at 160-218 and 743-854. Spike-specific TCR repertoires showed rising breadth and depth after two AZD1222 doses.

The sample consisted of peripheral blood, taken on day 0 of AZD1222 vaccination. The chain links TRBV6-5 to TRBJ1-3; perhaps TRBD1 as D (5 bases). The clonotype was recovered from an adult in good health. As DNA, the CDR3 is TGTGCCAGCGCTAGAGACAGAGACTCTGGAAACACCATATATTTT. Protein: CASARDRDSGNTIYF.